Below, 18 T cell receptor beta chains from the same sample are listed, as sequenced in a study of cytomegalovirus exposure and HLA in healthy donors. It was with 60 Vbeta and 13 Jbeta primers that the PCR ran. The data were produced by immunoSEQ multiplex PCR, yet TCRdb's version contains in-frame clones alone and is incomplete. In the table there are 120,000 or so clones, more than 80% of which are singletons. The sequencing sample was made of PBMCs. Source of these receptors: a man between 25 and 39 years old in good health and CMV-seropositive.

This clone showed up just a few times. The chain combines TRBV5-1 with TRBJ2-4, with 7 bases aligning to TRBD2. CDR1 and CDR2 from the germline V gene are SGHRS and YFSETQ. V was clipped by 0 bases and J by 3 bases; unmatched bases: 6. CDR3 size: 16 residues. CDR3 residues: CASSLGEGRVKNIQYF. The CDR3 coding sequence is TGCGCCAGCAGCTTGGGAGAGGGGAGGGTCAAAAACATTCAGTACTTC.

The V call is TRBV7-9, the J call TRBJ1-1, with a weak D call TRBD1 (5 bases). Trimming cost V 1 base and J 12 bases, with 15 bases left between them. Germline loops: CDR1 SEHNR, CDR2 FQNEAQ (reference sequence). The CDR3 contains 13 residues. The CDR3 nucleotides read TGTGCCAGCAGCTTAGAATCAGGGTTCGACTCTTTCTTT. Its protein product is CASSLESGFDSFF.

The genes are TRBV19 and TRBJ1-2, with 9 bases aligning to TRBD1. Germline loops: CDR1 LNHDA, CDR2 SQIVND (reference sequence). J gave up 6 bases and V 3 bases, and 5 bases lay outside the gene matches. The CDR3 is made up of 14 amino acids. The chain's CDR3 is CASSIGTGRDGYTF. CDR3 DNA sequence: TGTGCCAGTAGTATTGGGACAGGGAGGGATGGCTACACCTTC.

The rearrangement uses TRBV9 and TRBJ1-1; possible D gene TRBD1, 5 bases. Germline V gene sequence: CDR1 SGDLS, CDR2 YYNGEE. This CDR3 contains 14 residues. With 0 bases removed from V and 3 bases from J, the gap between germline ends came to 9 bases. CDR3 nucleotides: TGTGCCAGCAGCGTAGTTTTGACAGACACTGAAGCTTTCTTT. This translates into CASSVVLTDTEAFF.

V and J are TRBV2 and TRBJ1-4; TRBD1 matches 9 bases. The CDR3 covers 19 residues. V lost 0 bases, J lost 3 bases, and 11 bases stayed unmatched. Germline V gene data show CDR1 as SNHLY and CDR2 as FYNNEI. The CDR3 is CASSEALRDRDTPNEKLFF. The DNA for the CDR3 is TGTGCCAGCAGTGAAGCGCTTCGGGACAGGGATACGCCTAATGAAAAACTGTTTTTT. Looking up the rest from reference TRBV2 and TRBJ1-4 gives the full variable domain: EPEVTQTPSHQVTQMGQEVILRCVPISNHLYFYWYRQILGQKVEFLVSFYNNEISEKSEIFDDQFSVERPDGSNFTLKIRSTKLEDSAMYFCASSEALRDRDTPNEKLFFGSGTQLSVL.

This rearrangement joins TRBV4-2 to TRBJ1-1; D is undetermined. Germline lookup yields CDR1 LGHNA and CDR2 YNFKEQ. Trimming removed 4 bases at V and 6 bases at J, with 9 bases between. The CDR3 is 12 residues long. CDR3 sequence (DNA): TGTGCCAGCAGCCCCCTTTCCGCTGAAGCTTTCTTT. This encodes CASSPLSAEAFF.

The chain employs TRBV19 and TRBJ1-2; D unclear. Deletions cut 3 bases from V and 7 bases from J, with 9 bases between. This CDR3 spans 12 amino acids. Germline V CDR1 and CDR2: LNHDA, SQIVND (reference sequence). CDR3 in amino acids: CASSISVLGYTF. CDR3 bases: TGTGCCAGTAGTATCTCGGTTCTTGGCTACACCTTC. The full variable domain, completed using reference TRBV19 and TRBJ1-2, is DGGITQSPKYLFRKEGQNVTLSCEQNLNHDAMYWYRQDPGQGLRLIYYSQIVNDFQKGDIAEGYSVSREKKESFPLTVTSAQKNPTAFYLCASSISVLGYTFGSGTRLTVV.

This clone was seen once. The chain combines TRBV19 with TRBJ1-5; D may be TRBD1 (5 bases). Per the germline V gene, CDR1 is LNHDA and CDR2 is SQIVND (reference sequence). Trimming left V 5 bases short and J 2 bases short, with 16 bases between. The CDR3 has 16 residues. CDR3 in DNA: TGTGCCAGTAGTGGGGCCACCCCTGGTGGCAATCAGCCCCAGCATTTT. It yields the protein CASSGATPGGNQPQHF.

The gene calls are TRBV28 and TRBJ1-2; 7 nucleotides agree with TRBD1. The CDR3 length is 14 residues. V dropped 6 bases and J dropped 7; count of bases not matched to a gene: 11. Germline CDR1 is MDHEN and CDR2 is SYDVKM. The CDR3 protein is CASRIGQVKGGYTF. The CDR3, as DNA: TGTGCCAGCAGGATAGGACAGGTGAAAGGTGGCTACACCTTC.

V gene TRBV9 combines with J gene TRBJ1-4, with D possibly being TRBD1 (6 bases). In germline, CDR1 is SGDLS, CDR2 YYNGEE. The CDR3 covers 13 residues. With 0 bases removed from V and 6 bases from J, the gap between germline ends came to 6 bases. CDR3 nucleotide sequence: TGTGCCAGCAGCGTAGACAGGGATGAAAAACTGTTTTTT. Translated: CASSVDRDEKLFF.

The rearrangement uses TRBV7-9 and TRBJ1-1; 7 bases line up with TRBD1. V was pared by 5 bases and J by 3 bases, with 12 bases of the junction left unmatched. This CDR3 is built from 16 residues. CDR1 is SEHNR and CDR2 is FQNEAQ in the germline V gene (reference sequence). CDR3 in DNA: TGTGCCAGCAGCGCAGGGGACAGCCTCCTGGACACTGAAGCTTTCTTT. Residues: CASSAGDSLLDTEAFF.

In its sample, this clone was seen once. The CDR3 DNA follows: TGCGCCAGCAGCTTGGCACAGGCTTATGGCTACACCTTC. Its translation is CASSLAQAYGYTF. The chain employs TRBV5-1 and TRBJ1-2; D may be TRBD1 (5 bases). Germline V gene data show CDR1 as SGHRS and CDR2 as YFSETQ. The CDR3 sequence is 13 residues long. The V end was cut by 0 bases, the J end by 5 bases, with 8 bases between.

The chain has TRBV7-2 and TRBJ1-1; 8 bases line up with TRBD1. The V segment lost 4 bases and the J segment 11 bases; nucleotides outside the gene matches: 18. The CDR3 is made up of 16 amino acids. The V gene's germline CDR1 is SGHTA and CDR2 FQGNSA. CDR3 sequence reads: CASSSARDRSTMGAFF. CDR3 sequence (DNA): TGTGCCAGCAGCTCGGCCCGGGACAGGTCAACCATGGGGGCTTTCTTT.

This chain connects TRBV4-1 to TRBJ2-1; tentatively, D is TRBD2 (6 bases). Trimming stripped 2 bases from V and 10 bases from J, with 9 bases between. The CDR3 contains 12 residues. Germline lookup yields CDR1 MGHRA and CDR2 YSYEKL. The CDR3, as DNA: TGCGCCAGCAGCCAATTACGGGGGGAGCAGTTCTTC. Translation gives CASSQLRGEQFF.

This chain joins TRBV5-6 and TRBJ2-3; possible D gene TRBD1, 6 bases. Per the germline V gene, CDR1 is SGHDT and CDR2 is YYEEEE. Trimming took 3 bases from V and 1 from J, leaving 18 bases between them. This CDR3 has 17 residues. CDR3 loop: CASSSMAGTMGTDTQYF. The CDR3 DNA reads TGTGCCAGCAGCTCTATGGCCGGGACAATGGGCACAGATACGCAGTATTTT. The variable domain in full, with the rest retrieved from reference TRBV5-6 and TRBJ2-3, is DAGVTQSPTHLIKTRGQQVTLRCSPKSGHDTVSWYQQALGQGPQFIFQYYEEEERQRGNFPDRFSGHQFPNYSSELNVNALLLGDSALYLCASSSMAGTMGTDTQYFGPGTRLTVL.

V is TRBV9 and J is TRBJ1-3; the match to TRBD1 covers 7 bases. The germline V gene has CDR1 SGDLS and CDR2 YYNGEE. The CDR3 has 16 residues. Losses at the gene ends were 0 bases for V and 1 base for J; bases not matched to a gene: 4. The CDR3 coding sequence is TGTGCCAGCAGCGTAGGAGGGGGCCCTTCTGGAAACACCATATATTTT. Its protein product is CASSVGGGPSGNTIYF. The variable domain in full, with the rest retrieved from reference TRBV9 and TRBJ1-3, is DSGVTQTPKHLITATGQRVTLRCSPRSGDLSVYWYQQSLDQGLQFLIQYYNGEERAKGNILERFSAQQFPDLHSELNLSSLELGDSALYFCASSVGGGPSGNTIYFGEGSWLTVV.

This chain uses TRBV5-1 with TRBJ2-1, with TRBD1 matching over 9 bases. Per germline, CDR1 SGHRS and CDR2 YFSETQ. CDR3 length: 14 residues. The junction had 4 bases not matched to a gene; V was cut back by 3 bases and J by 6 bases. The CDR3 here is CASSWGQGFNEQFF. DNA of the CDR3: TGCGCCAGCAGCTGGGGACAGGGTTTCAATGAGCAGTTCTTC.

This sequence joins TRBV27 and TRBJ1-1, with unresolved D. Germline V lookup: CDR1 MNHEY, CDR2 SMNVEV (reference sequence). V was shortened by 2 bases and J by 4 bases, with 8 bases between the two germline ends. The CDR3 loop spans 13 amino acids. The CDR3 here is CASSLESFTEAFF. The CDR3 DNA reads TGTGCCAGCAGTTTAGAGAGTTTCACTGAAGCTTTCTTT.